These 13 T cell receptor beta chains were sequenced from one sample in a study of breast tumors, draining lymph nodes, adjacent tissues. Breast cancer patients provided tissue from their axillary draining lymph nodes. TCRdb re-analysed the multiplex PCR reads in MiXCR, keeping a single row per CDR3 protein. The sample contains under 85,000 distinct CDR3 sequences, roughly 19% of which appear only once. The sequenced material came from axillary lymph node tissue. The receptors were gathered from a female donor with breast cancer. Some clones in this sample may be carry-over from other donors' samples.

This clonotype has a count of ten or more. Written as DNA, the CDR3 is TGCAGTGCTAGCTTAGGGACTAGCGGGGTCAACGAGCAGTACTTC. Encoded protein: CSASLGTSGVNEQYF. The V gene is TRBV20-1, the J gene TRBJ2-7; 13 bases are shared with TRBD2. CDR3 length: 15 residues. The J segment lost 5 bases and the V segment lost 3 bases, leaving 7 bases of the junction unmatched. The germline CDR1 and CDR2 sequences are DFQATT and SNEGSKA (reference sequence).

Points on this clonotype: A read error may be the cause here, since a much bigger clone is one base away. The genes are TRBV6-6 and TRBJ2-2; perhaps TRBD2 as D (5 bases). The CDR3 is made up of 13 amino acids. The germline V gene encodes CDR1 MNHNY and CDR2 SVGAGI (reference sequence). CDR3 region: CASSYRATGELLF. DNA for the CDR3: TGTGCCAGCAGTTACAGGGCCACCGGGGAGCTGCTTTTT.

This clonotype showed up many times. The V call is TRBV4-2, the J call TRBJ2-5; 15 bases line up with TRBD2. This CDR3 has 18 residues. The germline V gene has CDR1 LGHNA and CDR2 YNFKEQ. Trimming removed 3 bases from V and 6 bases from J; junction bases left unmatched: 11. The CDR3 protein is CASSHGSRTSGRAQTQYF. CDR3 bases: TGTGCCAGCAGCCATGGGTCTAGGACTAGCGGGAGGGCACAGACCCAGTACTTC.

As regards this clonotype: A much larger clone differs from this one at a single base, so this may be a read error. V gene TRBV3-1 combines with J gene TRBJ2-7; 11 nucleotides align to TRBD1. There are 15 residues in the CDR3. The V gene's germline CDR1 is LGHDT and CDR2 YNNKEL (reference sequence). Written as DNA, the CDR3 is TGTGCCGGCAGCCCGACCGGGACAGGGGGGAACGAGCAGTACTTC. It is translated as CAGSPTGTGGNEQYF.

This clonotype showed up many times. The CDR3 loop is CASSSPVGAPPSGANVLTF. CDR3 DNA sequence: TGTGCCAGCAGCTCTCCTGTGGGGGCCCCTCCCTCTGGGGCCAACGTCCTGACTTTC. The rearrangement links TRBV7-3 to TRBJ2-6; possibly TRBD1 for D (6 bases). This CDR3 spans 19 amino acids. With 4 bases removed from V and 0 bases from J, the gap between germline ends came to 19 bases. Germline lookup yields CDR1 SGHTA and CDR2 FQGTGA.

This clonotype was counted ten times or more. V gene TRBV20-1 combines with J gene TRBJ2-1, with 8 bases fitting TRBD2. The CDR3 totals 15 residues. CDR1 DFQATT and CDR2 SNEGSKA come from the germline V gene (reference sequence). J lost 1 base, V lost 3 bases, and 5 bases had no gene match. The CDR3 spells CSASSREGSYNEQFF. The CDR3 DNA follows: TGCAGTGCTAGCTCCCGGGAGGGGTCCTACAATGAGCAGTTCTTC.

This clonotype appeared many times. The J gene is TRBJ2-7, the V gene TRBV20-1; TRBD1 aligns across 8 bases. Trimming removed 1 base from V and 8 bases from J; junction bases left unmatched: 13. Germline assignment: CDR1 DFQATT and CDR2 SNEGSKA (reference sequence). The CDR3 spans 15 residues. The chain's CDR3 is CSARVGQGANGKQYF. CDR3 sequence (DNA): TGCAGTGCTAGAGTGGGCCAGGGGGCTAATGGAAAGCAGTACTTC.

This clonotype was seen many times. The genes are TRBV19 and TRBJ1-3; TRBD1 agrees at 7 bases. CDR1 LNHDA and CDR2 SQIVND come from the germline V gene (reference sequence). V was clipped by 7 bases and J by 1 base; unmatched bases: 13. This CDR3 is built from 17 residues. The CDR3 loop is CASIGSRDSRSGNTIYF. CDR3 nucleotides: TGTGCCAGTATCGGATCCAGGGACAGCAGATCTGGAAACACCATATATTTT. Based on the CDR3 plus reference TRBV19 and TRBJ1-3, the full variable domain is DGGITQSPKYLFRKEGQNVTLSCEQNLNHDAMYWYRQDPGQGLRLIYYSQIVNDFQKGDIAEGYSVSREKKESFPLTVTSAQKNPTAFYLCASIGSRDSRSGNTIYFGEGSWLTVV.

This clonotype came up many times. The gene calls are TRBV2 and TRBJ2-5; weak D call: TRBD2 (6 bases). Trimming cost V 3 bases and J 3 bases, with 8 bases left between them. The germline CDR1 and CDR2 sequences are SNHLY and FYNNEI. There are 13 residues in the CDR3. The CDR3 spells CASSDGTEETQYF. CDR3 in DNA: TGTGCCAGCAGTGATGGGACTGAAGAGACCCAGTACTTC. Supplemented by reference TRBV2 and TRBJ2-5, the full variable domain reads EPEVTQTPSHQVTQMGQEVILRCVPISNHLYFYWYRQILGQKVEFLVSFYNNEISEKSEIFDDQFSVERPDGSNFTLKIRSTKLEDSAMYFCASSDGTEETQYFGPGTRLLVL.

This clonotype was detected many times. The genes are TRBV9 and TRBJ2-1; D is unclear. Trimming shortened V by 3 bases and J by 2 bases, and 6 bases separated the two germline ends. Germline V lookup: CDR1 SGDLS, CDR2 YYNGEE. The CDR3 spans 13 residues. CDR3 amino acids: CASSEATYNEQFF. The CDR3, as DNA: TGTGCCAGCAGCGAGGCGACCTACAATGAGCAGTTCTTC.

This clonotype was seen at least ten times. The chain couples TRBV7-9 to TRBJ2-5; D not certain. Germline values: CDR1 SEHNR, CDR2 FQNEAQ (reference sequence). There are 13 residues in the CDR3. V lost 1 base and J 4 bases, leaving 7 bases between the germline ends. CDR3 sequence: CASSLGVGETQYF. The CDR3 region has the DNA TGTGCCAGCAGCTTAGGGGTAGGAGAGACCCAGTACTTC.

This clonotype was counted at least ten times. Written as DNA, the CDR3 is TGTGCCAGTAGTAAGGACAGGGGGGCCGCCGGGGAGCTGTTTTTT. Amino acid sequence: CASSKDRGAAGELFF. This chain uses TRBV19 with TRBJ2-2, with TRBD1 matching over 10 bases. CDR1 is LNHDA, CDR2 SQIVND, per germline (reference sequence). The V gene end was trimmed by 4 bases and the J gene end by 6 bases; junction bases not matched to a gene: 5. The CDR3 is 15 amino acids.

This clonotype was detected ten times or more. The V call is TRBV19, the J call TRBJ2-1, with 9 bases that match TRBD1. The ends lost 3 bases at V and 7 bases at J; junction bases unmatched: 7. Germline-derived CDR1 and CDR2 are LNHDA and SQIVND (reference sequence). The CDR3 runs to 15 residues. The chain's CDR3 is CASSMSGQGVNEQFF. DNA of the CDR3: TGTGCCAGTAGTATGTCGGGACAGGGAGTAAATGAGCAGTTCTTC.